The 7 T cell receptor beta chains below were found in one sample sequenced in a study of Tregs in tolerant kidney transplant recipients. The data were produced by immunoSEQ multiplex PCR, yet TCRdb's version contains in-frame clones alone and is incomplete. The repertoire consists of about 50,000 clones, with roughly 89% occurring once and the leading ten covering around 16%. Recipients received nonmyeloablative bone marrow transplants from related graft donors, with transient mixed chimerism. Sequenced here: CD8+ T cells from blood (PBMCs), sampled 12 months after the transplant. These receptors were collected from a human patient who received a combined kidney and bone marrow transplant. The graft donor may account for some of the T cells.

The chain couples TRBV4-3 to TRBJ2-7, with D perhaps TRBD2 (6 bases). Germline V gene lookup returns CDR1 LGHNA and CDR2 YSLEER. The CDR3 loop spans 18 amino acids. The germline V and J ends were trimmed by 0 bases and 0 bases, with 18 bases remaining between them. CDR3 amino acids: CASSQDPPWRESSYEQYF. CDR3 DNA sequence: TGCGCCAGCAGCCAAGATCCCCCCTGGAGGGAAAGCTCCTACGAGCAGTACTTC.

This clone appeared a single time. The rearrangement joins TRBV13 to TRBJ2-3; weak D call: TRBD2 (6 bases). The CDR3 totals 14 residues. The germline gives CDR1 PRHDT, CDR2 FYEKMQ (reference sequence). V dropped 4 bases and J dropped 4 bases, with 12 bases sitting between them. The CDR3 DNA follows: TGTGCCAGCAGCTGGGGCGGGGCATCAGATACGCAGTATTTT. It encodes CASSWGGASDTQYF.

The chain recombines TRBV9 with TRBJ2-5, with 11 bases fitting TRBD2. The length of the CDR3 is 16 residues. CDR1 SGDLS and CDR2 YYNGEE come from the germline V gene. Germline trimming cut 3 bases from V and 0 bases from J; bases unmatched to any gene: 4. In DNA form, the CDR3 reads TGTGCCAGCAGCGCCCGGGGACTAGCGGACCAAGAGACCCAGTACTTC. Protein: CASSARGLADQETQYF.

This clone has a handful of counts. The V call is TRBV2, the J call TRBJ2-3; 10 nucleotides agree with TRBD2. V lost 11 bases to trimming and J lost 7 bases; unmatched junction nucleotides: 6. Per germline, CDR1 SNHLY and CDR2 FYNNEI. There are 12 residues in the CDR3. The CDR3 region has the DNA TGTGCCGCTCTAGCGGGAGTCCATACGCAGTATTTT. This gives the protein CAALAGVHTQYF.

The V and J genes are TRBV5-4 and TRBJ2-7; D ambiguous. Trimming took off 4 bases at V and 5 bases at J, with 22 bases between the two ends. Germline V gene lookup returns CDR1 SGHNT and CDR2 YYREEE (reference sequence). This CDR3 region has 16 residues. CDR3 nucleotides: TGTGCCAGCAGCCCCAGCTCGCAGGCCTCCCCCCACGAGCAGTACTTC. The encoded protein is CASSPSSQASPHEQYF.

The chain joins TRBV2 to TRBJ2-1, with D tentatively TRBD1 (5 bases). The CDR3 has 13 residues. CDR1 is SNHLY and CDR2 is FYNNEI in the germline V gene. Deletions cut 4 bases from V and 7 bases from J, with 11 bases between. CDR3 sequence: CASSAIGANEQFF. The CDR3 DNA reads as TGTGCCAGCAGTGCAATTGGGGCGAATGAGCAGTTCTTC.

A few counts support this clone. The chain employs TRBV11-3 and TRBJ2-1; 12 positions match TRBD2. CDR1 and CDR2 (germline): SGHNT, YENEEA. The CDR3 has 15 amino acids. Losses at the gene ends were 4 bases for V and 8 bases for J; bases not matched to a gene: 6. Here the CDR3 reads CASSSLAGGLDEQFF. The CDR3 DNA reads TGTGCCAGCAGCTCCCTAGCGGGAGGGTTGGATGAGCAGTTCTTC.